Listed below are T cell receptor beta chains from one sample, sequenced in a study of blood T cell repertoires in COVID-19. This table comes from immunoSEQ multiplex PCR, and its TCRdb copy is limited to in-frame clones, with some not included. The sample carries about 26,000 clones, approximately 93% recorded once. Sequenced sample: peripheral blood. Every receptor here comes from a human donor with active COVID-19. The donor label of this sample is uncertain. Each CDR3 is given with its conserved first and last residue. A D gene is named only where the DNA matches it firmly. Clone size is stated in some rows and not others, as once, few, many or a class when expanded.

j_call,d_call,v_call,clone_size,cdr3_aa,cdr3_nt
TRBJ2-3,TRBD2,TRBV6-2/TRBV6-3,-,CASSYSAGGDTQYF,TGTGCCAGCAGTTACTCGGCCGGGGGGGATACGCAGTATTTT
TRBJ2-1,TRBD2,TRBV5-1,-,CASSLSRLAGGGDYNEQFF,TGCGCCAGCAGCTTGAGCCGACTAGCGGGAGGAGGGGATTACAATGAGCAGTTCTTC
TRBJ2-1,TRBD2,TRBV7-9,-,CASSGTSGGAPSYNEQFF,TGTGCCAGCAGCGGAACTAGCGGGGGGGCCCCCTCCTACAATGAGCAGTTCTTC
TRBJ1-2,-,TRBV7-8,once,CASSLAQGNYGYTF,TGTGCCAGCAGCTTAGCCCAGGGGAACTATGGCTACACCTTC
TRBJ1-1,-,TRBV12-3/TRBV12-4,-,CASSTVGGTEAFF,TGTGCCAGCAGTACCGTCGGGGGAACTGAAGCTTTCTTT
TRBJ2-3,TRBD1,TRBV2,-,CASTKGGQGTDTQYF,TGTGCCAGCACCAAAGGGGGACAGGGCACAGATACGCAGTATTTT
TRBJ2-1,TRBD2,TRBV7-7,-,CASSPIGGGGYNEQFF,TGTGCCAGCAGCCCAATCGGCGGGGGGGGCTACAATGAGCAGTTCTTC
TRBJ1-2,TRBD1,TRBV10-3,once,CAIRDATGMYDYGYTF,TGTGCCATCCGAGACGCGACAGGGATGTATGACTATGGCTACACCTTC
TRBJ1-5,-,TRBV28,-,CASRGGDQPQHF,TGTGCGTCCCGCGGGGGCGATCAGCCCCAGCATTTT
TRBJ2-3,-,TRBV5-8,-,CASSLVGSSTDTQYF,TGTGCCAGCAGCTTGGTGGGCAGCTCCACAGATACGCAGTATTTT
TRBJ2-3,-,TRBV27,once,CASSLFRVADTQYF,TGTGCCAGCAGTTTATTCAGGGTGGCGGATACGCAGTATTTT
TRBJ2-5,TRBD2,TRBV29-1,-,CSVAIGTSGLGATQYF,TGCAGCGTCGCAATCGGGACTAGCGGTCTCGGGGCGACCCAGTACTTC
TRBJ2-3,TRBD1,TRBV4-3,-,CASSRTGFGTDTQYF,TGCGCCAGCAGCCGGACAGGGTTCGGCACAGATACGCAGTATTTT
TRBJ1-2,TRBD1,TRBV5-1,-,CASSFGQGFYGYTF,TGCGCCAGCAGCTTCGGACAGGGGTTCTATGGCTACACCTTC
TRBJ2-3,-,TRBV4-3,-,CASSQSLVSDTQYF,TGCGCCAGCAGCCAATCTTTAGTGTCAGATACGCAGTATTTT
TRBJ1-5,-,TRBV6-2/TRBV6-3,-,CASSQYSNQPQHF,TGTGCCAGCAGTCAGTATAGCAATCAGCCCCAGCATTTT
TRBJ2-7,-,TRBV14,-,CASSQDRYEQYF,TGTGCCAGCAGCCAAGATCGGTACGAGCAGTACTTC
TRBJ2-2,TRBD1,TRBV6-5,-,CASSYWTLPGGGELFF,TGTGCCAGCAGTTACTGGACCTTACCAGGGGGCGGGGAGCTGTTTTTT
TRBJ1-2,-,TRBV6-1,once,CASSEIGGTYGYTF,TGTGCCAGCAGTGAGATTGGGGGGACCTATGGCTACACCTTC
TRBJ2-7,-,TRBV30,-,CASTLPGADGRSFYEQYF,TGTGCCTCGACGCTCCCTGGGGCAGACGGTAGATCATTCTACGAGCAGTACTTC
TRBJ1-6,-,TRBV19,-,CASSIISGSPLHF,TGTGCCAGTAGTATAATCTCGGGTTCACCCCTCCACTTT
TRBJ1-1,-,TRBV12-3/TRBV12-4,-,CASSNRVNTEAFF,TGTGCCAGCAGTAACAGAGTGAACACTGAAGCTTTCTTT
TRBJ1-5,-,TRBV18,-,CASSPNSLTGQPQHF,TGTGCCAGCTCACCGAACTCCCTCACGGGTCAGCCCCAGCATTTT
TRBJ2-1,TRBD2,TRBV4-3,once,CASSQDFGGGALEQFF,TGCGCCAGCAGCCAAGATTTTGGCGGGGGGGCCTTGGAGCAGTTCTTC
TRBJ2-1,TRBD2,TRBV11-2,-,CASSLVWREGRSEQFF,TGTGCCAGCAGCTTAGTTTGGCGGGAGGGCCGATCCGAGCAGTTCTTC
TRBJ2-1,TRBD2,TRBV3-1/TRBV3-2,-,CASSRTGTSGPNEQFF,TGTGCCAGCAGCCGCACCGGGACTAGCGGACCCAATGAGCAGTTCTTC
TRBJ1-1,TRBD1,TRBV27,-,CASRQGANTEAFF,TGTGCCAGCAGGCAGGGGGCAAACACTGAAGCTTTCTTT
TRBJ1-3,TRBD1,TRBV5-4,-,CASSIRDSGNTIYF,TGTGCCAGCAGCATCCGGGACAGTGGAAACACCATATATTTT
TRBJ1-6,TRBD1,TRBV6-6,-,CASRDRNSPLHF,TGTGCCAGCAGGGACAGGAATTCACCCCTCCACTTT